This T cell receptor (beta chain) was recorded in a study of Graves' ophthalmopathy and Graves' hyperthyroidism. Beta-chain TCR CDR3 regions were amplified from RNA transcripts. Second-round multiplex PCR came after first-round RT-PCR with HTBI primers. A single record per CDR3 protein comes from TCRdb applying MiXCR to the multiplex PCR reads. The sample holds about 1.1 million distinct CDR3 sequences, less than 45% seen once. Germline V gives CDR1 ENHRY, CDR2 SYGVKD. This CDR3 has 18 residues. V shed 4 bases and J 3 bases; nucleotides not matched to a gene: 12. Diagnostic conclusions were grounded in clinical symptoms, serum thyroxine, TRAb, thyroid ultrasound and orbital computed tomography. This clonotype was observed many times.

Sequenced: peripheral blood or thyroid tissue (not recorded which). The TCR was taken from an adult man with Graves' hyperthyroidism. The V gene is TRBV10-3, the J gene TRBJ2-2; 9 nucleotides agree with TRBD2. The CDR3 DNA reads TGTGCCATCAGTGTTCGCCCAGCGGGAGGTAGAGACACCGGGGAGCTGTTTTTT. Translation: CAISVRPAGGRDTGELFF.